These 19 T cell receptor beta chains came from one sample sequenced in a study of cytomegalovirus exposure and HLA in healthy donors. PCR used 60 Vbeta primers and 13 Jbeta primers. Some clones are missing from TCRdb's copy, which holds only in-frame ones; the method was immunoSEQ multiplex PCR. Here the sample spans under 200,000 clones, around three quarters being singletons. The sequenced sample was PBMCs. These receptors were obtained from a woman aged 25 to 45 in good health and CMV-seronegative.

The J gene is TRBJ2-2, the V gene TRBV7-9, with 9 nucleotides matching TRBD1. CDR3 length: 16 amino acids. Germline CDR1 and CDR2: SEHNR and FQNEAQ (reference sequence). The junction had 6 bases not matched to a gene; V was cut back by 5 bases and J by 2 bases. CDR3 nucleotides: TGTGCCAGCAGCAGACCGGGACAGGGAAACACCGGGGAGCTGTTTTTT. Amino acid sequence: CASSRPGQGNTGELFF.

The chain's CDR3 is CASSLAWSGRPLETQYF. CDR3 DNA: TGTGCCAGCAGCTTAGCGTGGTCTGGCAGGCCTCTGGAGACCCAGTACTTC. The chain employs TRBV7-8 and TRBJ2-5; D gene uncertain. Germline-derived CDR1 and CDR2 are SGHVS and FQNEAQ. The CDR3 sequence is 17 residues long. Trimming took off 0 bases at V and 5 bases at J, with 19 bases between the two ends.

The genes are TRBV7-9 and TRBJ1-4, with TRBD1 as a possible D gene (5 bases). Trimming took 10 bases from V and 8 from J, leaving 11 bases between them. The CDR3 has 11 amino acids. Germline CDR1 SEHNR, CDR2 FQNEAQ (reference sequence). CDR3 in amino acids: CATDIREKLFF. In nucleotides, the CDR3 is TGTGCCACGGACATTAGAGAAAAACTGTTTTTT. The complete variable domain, with remaining parts taken from reference TRBV7-9 and TRBJ1-4, reads DTGVSQNPRHKITKRGQNVTFRCDPISEHNRLYWYRQTLGQGPEFLTYFQNEAQLEKSRLLSDRFSAERPKGSFSTLEIQRTEQGDSAMYLCATDIREKLFFGSGTQLSVL.

This clone appeared once. The chain combines TRBV29-1 with TRBJ2-2; 14 bases align to TRBD2. Trimming took 7 bases from V and 4 from J; bases not matched to a gene: 5. This CDR3 has 15 amino acids. Germline-derived CDR1 and CDR2 are SQVTM and ANQGSEA. CDR3 protein: CSGGLAGALTGELFF. The CDR3 DNA follows: TGCAGCGGGGGACTAGCGGGAGCCCTCACCGGGGAGCTGTTTTTT.

The chain couples TRBV6-1 to TRBJ1-4; perhaps TRBD1 as D (5 bases). Germline values: CDR1 MNHNS, CDR2 SASEGT. This CDR3 contains 14 residues. The V gene lost 8 bases and the J gene lost 2 bases, with 12 bases spanning the gap. The CDR3 sequence: CASDGWGTNEKLFF. The CDR3 DNA follows: TGTGCCAGCGACGGCTGGGGCACTAATGAAAAACTGTTTTTT.

The chain uses TRBV6-5 and TRBJ1-2; weak D call: TRBD1 (5 bases). V was cut by 1 base and J by 4 bases, with 7 bases left in between. The CDR3 consists of 13 residues. Germline-derived CDR1 and CDR2 are MNHEY and SVGAGI. This CDR3 reads CASSYWGSYGYTF. CDR3 sequence (DNA): TGTGCCAGCAGTTACTGGGGCAGCTATGGCTACACCTTC.

This chain uses TRBV29-1 with TRBJ1-1; 7 bases align to TRBD1. Per the germline V gene, CDR1 is SQVTM and CDR2 is ANQGSEA. The CDR3 loop spans 13 amino acids. The J segment lost 7 bases and the V segment lost 4 bases, leaving 9 bases of the junction unmatched. CDR3 nucleotide sequence: TGCAGCGTTGGTGACAGGGTCTACGGTGAAGCTTTCTTT. Its protein product is CSVGDRVYGEAFF.

This clone was detected only once. The chain links TRBV4-1 to TRBJ1-1; no definite D call. V was shortened by 1 base and J by 5 bases, with 8 bases between the two germline ends. The CDR3 runs to 13 residues. Germline V gene lookup returns CDR1 MGHRA and CDR2 YSYEKL. CDR3 DNA: TGCGCCAGCAGCCAAGTACCGGAGACTGAAGCTTTCTTT. This sequence encodes CASSQVPETEAFF.

CDR3 coding DNA: TGTGCCAGCAGCCAGGAAACAGGGCCCTACAATGAGCAGTTCTTC. Translating it yields CASSQETGPYNEQFF. V and J are TRBV4-2 and TRBJ2-1, with D maybe TRBD1 (6 bases). V was pared by 3 bases and J by 2 bases, with 11 bases between. This CDR3 has 15 amino acids. Germline V gene data show CDR1 as LGHNA and CDR2 as YNFKEQ.

This chain uses TRBV9 with TRBJ2-1, with no clear D. CDR1 is SGDLS, CDR2 YYNGEE, per germline. The CDR3 loop spans 10 amino acids. V was pared by 5 bases and J by 8 bases, with 5 bases between. CDR3 residues: CASSYYEQFF. The DNA for the CDR3 is TGTGCCAGCAGTTACTATGAGCAGTTCTTC. Together with reference TRBV9 and TRBJ2-1, the CDR3 gives the full variable domain: DSGVTQTPKHLITATGQRVTLRCSPRSGDLSVYWYQQSLDQGLQFLIQYYNGEERAKGNILERFSAQQFPDLHSELNLSSLELGDSALYFCASSYYEQFFGPGTRLTVL.

The chain uses TRBV29-1 and TRBJ1-1; the D gene is possibly TRBD1 (5 bases). The germline V and J ends were trimmed by 6 bases and 1 base, with 12 bases remaining between them. This CDR3 region has 13 residues. CDR1 SQVTM and CDR2 ANQGSEA come from the germline V gene. Written as DNA, the CDR3 is TGCAGCGTCCCCGGAACAGGGAACACTGAAGCTTTCTTT. Its protein is CSVPGTGNTEAFF.

This clone was seen only once. The chain combines TRBV7-8 with TRBJ2-3; D unresolved. The ends were cut back, 1 base at V and 0 bases at J, with 14 bases in the middle. Germline V gene lookup returns CDR1 SGHVS and CDR2 FQNEAQ. The CDR3 is made up of 17 amino acids. CDR3 protein: CASSLEDGDPSTDTQYF. CDR3 nucleotide sequence: TGTGCCAGCAGCTTAGAAGATGGAGACCCTAGCACAGATACGCAGTATTTT.

The chain has TRBV19 and TRBJ1-5; maybe TRBD1 (6 bases). The V gene's germline CDR1 is LNHDA and CDR2 SQIVND (reference sequence). The CDR3 length is 15 residues. Deletions cut 6 bases from V and 3 bases from J, with 15 bases between. The CDR3 DNA follows: TGTGCCAGTAGAGTACAGGGAGGGCTCAATCAGCCCCAGCATTTT. Translated, it gives CASRVQGGLNQPQHF.

The chain links TRBV4-1 to TRBJ2-3, with TRBD2 matching over 12 bases. The CDR3 extends over 19 amino acids. Germline V gene lookup returns CDR1 MGHRA and CDR2 YSYEKL. Germline trimming cut 4 bases from V and 2 bases from J; bases unmatched to any gene: 13. In DNA form, the CDR3 reads TGCGCCAGCAGCCGACAAACTAGCGGGGGGCTCCCCCTCACAGATACGCAGTATTTT. This sequence encodes CASSRQTSGGLPLTDTQYF.

This clone was observed a handful of times. This sequence joins TRBV9 and TRBJ2-3; 7 bases map to TRBD2. Germline V gene data show CDR1 as SGDLS and CDR2 as YYNGEE. The CDR3 covers 17 residues. V shed 0 bases, J shed 2 bases, and the junction held 9 bases outside the gene matches. CDR3 loop: CASSVEVGGPYTDTQYF. Written as DNA, the CDR3 is TGTGCCAGCAGCGTAGAAGTGGGAGGGCCGTACACAGATACGCAGTATTTT.

The chain carries TRBV11-3 and TRBJ2-3; 12 positions agree with TRBD2. The CDR3 is 16 residues long. Trimming removed 5 bases from V and 1 base from J; junction bases left unmatched: 4. Germline CDR1 SGHNT, CDR2 YENEEA. CDR3 sequence (DNA): TGTGCCAGCAGCCAAGGACTAGCGGGGCGCACAGATACGCAGTATTTT. Protein: CASSQGLAGRTDTQYF.

V and J are TRBV5-6 and TRBJ1-6; D is unclear. CDR1 and CDR2 from the germline V gene are SGHDT and YYEEEE. With 1 base removed from V and 0 bases from J, the gap between germline ends came to 14 bases. This CDR3 region has 18 residues. The CDR3 sequence is CASSLYLSPSSYNSPLHF. The CDR3 nucleotides are TGTGCCAGCAGCTTGTACCTGAGCCCGAGCTCCTATAATTCACCCCTCCACTTT.

For this clone: Other DNA sequences in the same sample also yield this CDR3. This sequence joins TRBV27 and TRBJ2-7, with D perhaps TRBD2 (5 bases). Germline CDR1 reads MNHEY; CDR2 reads SMNVEV (reference sequence). This CDR3 spans 13 amino acids. Trimming pared 2 bases from V and 3 bases from J, leaving 8 bases between. CDR3 coding DNA: TGTGCCAGCAGTTTAGCAGGAGGCTACGAGCAGTACTTC. Amino acid sequence: CASSLAGGYEQYF.

The V and J genes are TRBV18 and TRBJ2-7, with 7 nucleotides matching TRBD2. From germline, CDR1 is KGHSH and CDR2 LQKENI. CDR3 length: 15 amino acids. V lost 2 bases, J lost 0 bases, and 4 bases stayed unmatched. The CDR3 here is CASSPVGEGSYEQYF. CDR3 in DNA: TGTGCCAGCTCACCAGTAGGGGAGGGCTCCTACGAGCAGTACTTC.